This T cell receptor beta chain was documented in a study of shared clonotypes between healthy human individuals. The germline gives CDR1 LNHDA, CDR2 SQIVND (reference sequence). Trimming removed 4 bases from V and 12 bases from J; junction bases left unmatched: 2. The CDR3 has 11 amino acids. Assay execution proceeded at the deep level. Here immunoSEQ multiplex PCR was the method, and the copy in TCRdb shows in-frame clones only, minus some. The sample records approximately 1,000,000 clones, about four fifths being singletons. This clone was picked up a small number of times. The chain is built from TRBV19 and TRBJ2-1; 8 bases match TRBD2. Sequencing input: memory CD4+ T cells from PBMCs. The sample's subset: CD45RA-negative fraction. The sequence derives from a young man in good health. Some clones in this sample may be carry-over from other donors' samples. The chain's CDR3 is CASSRSGGQFF. Written as DNA, the CDR3 is TGTGCCAGTAGTAGGAGCGGGGGGCAGTTCTTC. Full variable domain (remainder filled in from reference TRBV19 and TRBJ2-1): DGGITQSPKYLFRKEGQNVTLSCEQNLNHDAMYWYRQDPGQGLRLIYYSQIVNDFQKGDIAEGYSVSREKKESFPLTVTSAQKNPTAFYLCASSRSGGQFFGPGTRLTVL.